The 4 T cell receptor beta chains below all came from one sample that was sequenced in a study of cytomegalovirus exposure and HLA in healthy donors. The PCR was carried out with 60 Vbeta primers and 13 Jbeta primers. Some clones are missing from TCRdb's copy, which holds only in-frame ones; the method was immunoSEQ multiplex PCR. The table lists about 200,000 clones, 83% of them singletons. Sequenced: PBMCs. These receptors all come from a man aged 35 to 55 in good health and CMV-seropositive.

This chain connects TRBV7-8 to TRBJ1-1; unclear D gene. CDR1 is SGHVS and CDR2 is FQNEAQ in the germline V gene. CDR3 length equals 13 residues. V shed 3 bases and J shed 7 bases, with 12 bases lying between them. This CDR3 reads CASSLGGSIEAFF. CDR3 coding DNA: TGTGCCAGCAGCTTGGGAGGGAGTATTGAAGCTTTCTTT.

In this sample, this clone turned up a few times. The CDR3 region has the DNA TGCAGCGTTTCCCTTGGAGACAGTACCTACGAGCAGTACTTC. Its protein product is CSVSLGDSTYEQYF. The chain recombines TRBV29-1 with TRBJ2-7; maybe TRBD1 (5 bases). Germline V gene data show CDR1 as SQVTM and CDR2 as ANQGSEA. This CDR3 has 14 residues. V was trimmed by 5 bases and J by 2 bases, leaving 16 bases between them.

The rearrangement links TRBV5-1 to TRBJ2-7; 11 positions match TRBD1. The CDR3 has 14 residues. V lost 4 bases and J lost 6; bases outside the gene matches: 6. The germline V gene has CDR1 SGHRS and CDR2 YFSETQ. The DNA for the CDR3 is TGCGCCAGCAGCCCCGGGACAGGGGGAAGCGAGCAGTACTTC. This encodes CASSPGTGGSEQYF.

J is TRBJ1-1 and V is TRBV5-1; tentatively, D is TRBD1 (5 bases). Germline loops: CDR1 SGHRS, CDR2 YFSETQ. The CDR3 is 13 residues long. V was shortened by 5 bases and J by 1 base, with 9 bases between the two germline ends. The CDR3 DNA reads TGCGCCAGCAGGCTCGACAGGAACACTGAAGCTTTCTTT. Encoded protein: CASRLDRNTEAFF.